This T cell receptor (beta chain) was recovered during a study of blood T cell repertoires in COVID-19. Study in general: The study drew acute and convalescent COVID-19 samples from the United States, Italy and Spain. Sources were T cells, B-cell-depleted T cells, or PBMCs; the material itself was cDNA or gDNA.

Per the study methods: From reference gene primer amplification, estimates of nucleated cell counts were derived. Data came from immunoSEQ multiplex PCR; TCRdb stores just in-frame clones and leaves some out. V and J calls and clone size are those listed in that table; D and trimming were worked out from the DNA. The sample records approximately 99,000 clones, just over 85% being singletons. Sequences were obtained from peripheral blood. The sequence was collected from a woman aged 55-69 years in a cohort sampled during active or convalescent COVID-19.

This CDR3 reads CASTYSNQPQHF. CDR3 DNA sequence: TGTGCCAGCACTTACTCAAATCAGCCCCAGCATTTT. The chain has TRBV28 and TRBJ1-5, with D hard to call. Trimming took 7 bases from V and 4 from J, leaving 8 bases between them. The CDR3 runs 12 residues. The V gene's germline CDR1 is MDHEN and CDR2 SYDVKM.